This T cell receptor beta chain was recorded in a study of identical twins. This clonotype has more than one count but fewer than ten. Its antigen is not known. Broader study findings: Findings came from cross-sectional statistics, without long-term follow-up of donors.

TCRdb reanalysed the 5' RACE reads using MiXCR and keeps one entry per CDR3 protein. Here the sample spans 1.5 million to 2 million distinct CDR3 sequences, 25% to 35% being singletons. The V and J ends lost 6 bases and 1 base respectively, with 26 bases between them. The germline V gene encodes CDR1 MNHNS and CDR2 SASEGT. The CDR3 is 19 residues long. The sample consisted of cord blood. The chain carries TRBV6-1 and TRBJ2-3; tentatively, D is TRBD2 (6 bases). The source is a newborn girl in good health. For the CDR3, the DNA is TGTGCCAGCAGCCACTACTACTTTCAGGGAGGTAGCGGCACAGATACGCAGTATTTT. Translating it yields CASSHYYFQGGSGTDTQYF.